This TCR beta chain was observed in a study of memory CD4+ T cells and cytomegalovirus serostatus. Losses at the gene ends were 5 bases for V and 9 bases for J; bases not matched to a gene: 11. The germline gives CDR1 MNHEY, CDR2 SMNVEV (reference sequence). This CDR3 has 15 residues. Assay: immunoSEQ multiplex PCR; the TCRdb copy retains only in-frame clones and omits some. Of about 82,000 clones in the sample, over 80% were seen once. Single viable CD3+CD4+CD8-CD45RO+ cells were sorted as the memory CD4+ T cells. Donors' CMV status reflects serum IgG against pp150, pp28, p38, p52. The genes are TRBV27 and TRBJ1-4, with 8 bases aligning to TRBD1. Sequenced material: memory CD4+ T cells from blood. The clonotype originates from an adult in good health and CMV-seronegative. The CDR3, as DNA: TGTGCCAGCAGTCCACCACAGGGGGGGGAGAAAAAACTGTTTTTT. It yields the protein CASSPPQGGEKKLFF.